A selection of T cell receptor beta chains follows, all from one sample in a study of blood T cell repertoires in COVID-19. Profiling relied on immunoSEQ multiplex PCR, and the TCRdb table lists in-frame clones only, not all of them. The sample lists around 160,000 clones, 75% to 90% seen once, with over 10% in the top ten. Sequencing used PBMCs or T cells enriched from blood (not recorded which). Receptors originate from a woman aged 55-75 years who had recovered from COVID-19. Each CDR3 is given with its conserved first and last residue. Fields, in order: clone size, CDR3 length, D gene, J gene, V gene, CDR3 protein, CDR3 DNA. The D gene is left open where the match is weak. Size is omitted from some rows. Given values are once, few, many or a class for expanded clones.

NA | 14 | NA | TRBJ2-1 | TRBV3-1/TRBV3-2 | CASTPGGRLSQQFF | TGTGCCAGCACCCCAGGGGGGAGATTGAGTCAGCAGTTCTTC
NA | 12 | TRBD1 | TRBJ1-2 | TRBV28 | CASRPGGLGYTF | TGTGCCAGCAGACCAGGGGGACTCGGCTACACCTTC
NA | 14 | NA | TRBJ2-7 | TRBV7-8 | CASSPTGRSYEQYF | TGTGCCAGCAGCCCCACAGGGCGTTCCTACGAGCAGTACTTC
NA | 13 | TRBD1 | TRBJ2-1 | TRBV30 | CAWSVGRGNEQFF | TGTGCCTGGAGTGTAGGCAGGGGGAATGAGCAGTTCTTC
NA | 15 | TRBD2 | TRBJ2-1 | TRBV6-1 | CASSAAREKGHEQFF | TGTGCCAGCAGTGCAGCGCGGGAGAAGGGCCATGAGCAGTTCTTC
NA | 14 | TRBD1 | TRBJ1-1 | TRBV6-6 | CASSYGQGNTEAFF | TGTGCCAGCAGTTACGGACAGGGTAACACTGAAGCTTTCTTT
NA | 17 | TRBD1 | TRBJ1-4 | TRBV2 | CASNRQGRTATNEKLFF | TGTGCCAGCAATCGACAGGGGCGGACTGCAACTAATGAAAAACTGTTTTTT
NA | 15 | TRBD2 | TRBJ2-1 | TRBV5-1 | CASSLSGSSYNEQFF | TGCGCCAGCAGCTTGAGCGGGAGCTCCTACAATGAGCAGTTCTTC
NA | 13 | TRBD1 | TRBJ1-2 | TRBV5-1 | CASRTGPRYGYTF | TGCGCCAGTAGGACAGGACCGCGCTATGGCTACACCTTC
NA | 13 | NA | TRBJ1-3 | TRBV7-2 | CASSLDRANTIYF | TGTGCCAGCAGCTTAGACAGGGCCAACACCATATATTTT
NA | 16 | TRBD1 | TRBJ2-7 | TRBV5-1 | CASSLEGQGGIYEQYF | TGCGCCAGCAGCTTGGAGGGACAGGGGGGAATCTACGAGCAGTACTTC
NA | 15 | NA | TRBJ1-5 | TRBV3-1/TRBV3-2 | CASSPSQGLSQPQHF | TGTGCCAGCAGCCCTTCACAGGGCTTGAGCCAGCCCCAGCATTTT
NA | 16 | TRBD1 | TRBJ1-3 | TRBV2 | CASRRDSPVSGNTIYF | TGTGCCAGCAGGCGGGACAGTCCCGTCTCTGGAAACACCATATATTTT
NA | 12 | NA | TRBJ2-3 | TRBV12-3/TRBV12-4 | CASSFITDTQYF | TGTGCCAGCAGTTTTATTACAGATACGCAGTATTTT
NA | 15 | NA | TRBJ2-5 | TRBV4-1 | CASSPAGALGETQYF | TGCGCCAGCAGCCCCGCGGGGGCTCTAGGGGAGACCCAGTACTTC
NA | 15 | TRBD1 | TRBJ2-3 | TRBV7-3 | CASSKTGGSTDTQYF | TGTGCCAGCAGTAAGACAGGGGGGTCCACAGATACGCAGTATTTT
NA | 15 | NA | TRBJ1-5 | TRBV5-1 | CASSLDGDSNQPQHF | TGCGCCAGCAGCTTGGACGGTGATAGCAATCAGCCCCAGCATTTT
NA | 14 | TRBD1 | TRBJ2-7 | TRBV10-2 | CATSRQGGAYEQYF | TGCGCCACTAGTCGACAGGGGGGTGCCTACGAGCAGTACTTC
NA | 11 | NA | TRBJ2-2 | TRBV5-1 | CASGGTGELFF | TGCGCCAGCGGGGGGACCGGGGAGCTGTTTTTT
NA | 11 | NA | TRBJ2-5 | TRBV28 | CASSFSETQYF | TGTGCCAGCAGTTTTTCTGAGACCCAGTACTTC
NA | 15 | TRBD2 | TRBJ2-1 | TRBV5-4 | CASSLGSGGGNEQFF | TGTGCCAGCAGCTTGGGTAGCGGGGGGGGCAATGAGCAGTTCTTC
NA | 15 | NA | TRBJ2-1 | TRBV7-9 | CASSAPRGSYNEQFF | TGTGCCAGCAGCGCCCCCAGGGGCTCCTACAATGAGCAGTTCTTC
NA | 13 | NA | TRBJ2-7 | TRBV28 | CASSLGGRFEQYF | TGTGCCAGCAGTTTAGGGGGCCGATTCGAGCAGTACTTC
NA | 16 | NA | TRBJ1-4 | TRBV7-9 | CASSPNPRSANEKLFF | TGTGCCAGCAGCCCCAACCCGAGGAGTGCTAATGAAAAACTGTTTTTT
NA | 14 | TRBD2 | TRBJ2-7 | TRBV5-1 | CASSFGGSRHEQYF | TGCGCCAGCAGCTTTGGCGGGAGTCGCCACGAGCAGTACTTC
NA | 11 | NA | TRBJ2-5 | TRBV2 | CASRRGETQYF | TGTGCCAGCAGGAGAGGAGAGACCCAGTACTTC
NA | 16 | TRBD1 | TRBJ1-1 | TRBV5-1 | CASSLGQGFGNTEAFF | TGCGCCAGCAGCTTGGGACAGGGGTTCGGGAACACTGAAGCTTTCTTT
few | 12 | NA | TRBJ1-1 | TRBV11-2 | CASSSRFTEAFF | TGTGCCAGCAGCTCCAGATTTACTGAAGCTTTCTTT
NA | 14 | TRBD1 | TRBJ1-1 | TRBV5-1 | CASRTGTGNTEAFF | TGCGCCAGCAGGACCGGGACAGGGAACACTGAAGCTTTCTTT
NA | 11 | NA | TRBJ2-7 | TRBV28 | CATTGGHEQYF | TGTGCAACCACGGGGGGCCACGAGCAGTACTTC
once | 18 | NA | TRBJ1-1 | TRBV27 | CASSQLSGIPILNTEAFF | TGTGCCAGCAGCCAACTTTCCGGGATTCCAATACTGAACACTGAAGCTTTCTTT
NA | 16 | TRBD1 | TRBJ2-1 | TRBV6-5 | CASSLTGTAPYNEQFF | TGTGCCAGCAGTTTGACCGGGACAGCACCCTACAATGAGCAGTTCTTC
NA | 11 | TRBD1 | TRBJ2-7 | TRBV30 | CASGQGHEQYF | TGTGCCTCGGGACAGGGCCACGAGCAGTACTTC
once | 13 | NA | TRBJ1-2 | TRBV2 | CASSEGPRIGYTF | TGTGCCAGCAGTGAAGGGCCCCGAATTGGCTACACCTTC